This TCR beta chain originates from a study of shared clonotypes between healthy human individuals. General study points: Donor clonotype sharing was expected to depend on sequencing depth. Owing to a small donor count, the genetic and exposure-history diversity represented was limited. Generation probabilities of non-shared clonotypes were lower (relative to those shared by all four donors).

The germline V gene encodes CDR1 SGHDN and CDR2 FVKESK. The CDR3 is 8 amino acids. V shed 1 base and J shed 14 bases, with 2 bases lying between them. Worth noting for this clone: Its antigen is unknown.

Every subset had its genomic DNA shared out evenly among several immunoSEQ plates. Profiling relied on immunoSEQ multiplex PCR, and the TCRdb table lists in-frame clones only, not all of them. The table records 1,500,000 or so clones, 95% to 97% of them present only once. The TCR originated in a man aged 25-40 years in good health. The chain employs TRBV14 and TRBJ2-5; no clear D. Sequences were obtained from naive CD4+ T cells sorted from blood. Subset reported: CD45RA+ positively selected. The CDR3 DNA sequence: TGTGCCAGCAGCCAAGGCTACTTC. This gives the protein CASSQGYF.